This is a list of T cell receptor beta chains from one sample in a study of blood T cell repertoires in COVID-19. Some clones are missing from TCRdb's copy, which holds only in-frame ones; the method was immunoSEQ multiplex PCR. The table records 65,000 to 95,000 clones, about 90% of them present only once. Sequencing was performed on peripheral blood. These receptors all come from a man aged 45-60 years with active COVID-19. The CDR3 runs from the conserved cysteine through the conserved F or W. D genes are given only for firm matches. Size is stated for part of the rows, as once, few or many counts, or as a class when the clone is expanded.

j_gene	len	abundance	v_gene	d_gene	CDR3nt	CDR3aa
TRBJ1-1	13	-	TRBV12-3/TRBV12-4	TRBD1	TGTGCCAGCGTTTTCGGACAGGGGACTGAAGCTTTCTTT	CASVFGQGTEAFF
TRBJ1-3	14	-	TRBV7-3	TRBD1	TGTGCCAGCAGCCCCGACAGGGCTGGAAACACCATATATTTT	CASSPDRAGNTIYF
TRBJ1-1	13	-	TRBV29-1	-	TGCGGGGTTTGTAGGGAGCTGAACACTGAAGCTTTCTTT	CGVCRELNTEAFF
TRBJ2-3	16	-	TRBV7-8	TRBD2	TGTGCCAGCAGCTTAGCGTTGCGGGGGGGCGCAGATACGCAGTATTTT	CASSLALRGGADTQYF
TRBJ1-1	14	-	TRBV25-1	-	TGTGCCAGCAGTGTGGGCTCCCCTGCCACTGAAGCTTTCTTT	CASSVGSPATEAFF
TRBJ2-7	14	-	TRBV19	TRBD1	TGTGCCAGTAGTCCGGGGACAGGGGGTTACGAGCAGTACTTC	CASSPGTGGYEQYF
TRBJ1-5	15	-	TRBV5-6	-	TGTGCCAGCAGCGGCGGCAGGGCGGGCAATCAGCCCCAGCATTTT	CASSGGRAGNQPQHF
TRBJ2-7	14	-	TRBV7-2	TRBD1	TGTGCCAGCGCCTCAGGACAGGGTAACTACGAGCAGTACTTC	CASASGQGNYEQYF
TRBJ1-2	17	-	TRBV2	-	-	CASSEALRARGNYGYTF
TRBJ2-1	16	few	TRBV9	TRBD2	TGTGCCAGCAGCCCCCTTGAGCGGGGACCCTACAATGAGCAGTTCTTC	CASSPLERGPYNEQFF
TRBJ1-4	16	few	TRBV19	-	TGTGCCAGTAGATCACTGGCCCGGGGGATGGGTGAAAAACTGTTTTTT	CASRSLARGMGEKLFF
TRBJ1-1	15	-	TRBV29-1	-	TGCAGCGTTGATTCCTTCCGGGGAGGTGGCACTGAAGCTTTCTTT	CSVDSFRGGGTEAFF
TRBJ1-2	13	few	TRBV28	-	TGTGCCAGCAGTTTTCCCGTGGGGGGTGGCTACACCTTC	CASSFPVGGGYTF
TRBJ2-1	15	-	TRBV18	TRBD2	TGTGCCAGCTCACAAAGCGGGGGGGCCTACAATGAGCAGTTCTTC	CASSQSGGAYNEQFF
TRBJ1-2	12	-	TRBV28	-	TGTGCCAGCAACTTGGGAGGGGATGGCTACACCTTC	CASNLGGDGYTF
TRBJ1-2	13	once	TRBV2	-	TGTGCCAGCAAGCGGACAGAAACTTATGGCTACACCTTC	CASKRTETYGYTF
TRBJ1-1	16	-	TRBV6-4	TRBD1	TGTGCCAGCAACATAGGGGGGGACAGGGGGCAAACTGAAGCTTTCTTT	CASNIGGDRGQTEAFF